This TCR beta chain was sequenced for a study of CD8 T cells in ankylosing spondylitis. As regards this clonotype: The target antigen is unknown.

Points from the study as a whole: There was a TCR beta motif, made of 7 or 8 highly homologous variants, that appeared characteristic of ankylosing spondylitis blood. Disease-linked clones displayed a CD8+ phenotype and appeared relatively rarely in peripheral blood.

The CDR3 is made up of 14 amino acids. The ends were cut back, 5 bases at V and 2 bases at J, with 12 bases in the middle. Germline V gene data show CDR1 as DFQATT and CDR2 as SNEGSKA (reference sequence). TCRdb analysed the 5' RACE reads with MiXCR anew, one entry per CDR3 protein. The sample contains about 700,000 distinct CDR3 sequences, under 20% of which appear only once. What was sequenced was blood, either unsorted or a sorted T cell fraction (not recorded which). This TCR was sampled from a male donor with ankylosing spondylitis. J is TRBJ2-2 and V is TRBV20-1, with D possibly being TRBD1 or TRBD2 (5 bases each). The CDR3 reads CSALEGLNTGELFF. CDR3 coding DNA: TGCAGTGCTCTTGAGGGGCTAAACACCGGGGAGCTGTTTTTT.